Reported below is one T cell receptor (beta chain). This sample stems from a study of regulatory T cells in long-lasting Graves disease. For the study at large: Over 5 years of antithyroid drugs plus positive TSH receptor antibodies defined persistent Graves' disease.

HTBI primers from iRepertoire and Arm-PCR of CDR3 regions yielded the TCR beta libraries. TCRdb reprocessed the multiplex PCR reads with MiXCR, giving one entry per CDR3 protein. The table includes approximately 400,000 distinct CDR3 sequences, around 20% detected once. As for time point: persistent/refractory GD, antithyroid drugs over 5 years with positive TRAb. The TCR library was made from RNA that had been extracted from PBMCs in TRIzol. Germline-derived CDR1 and CDR2 are DFQATT and SNEGSKA (reference sequence). V dropped 3 bases and J dropped 5 bases, with 7 bases sitting between them. The CDR3 length is 12 residues.

The clonotype comes from a female donor with Graves disease. The sample was peripheral blood mononuclear cells (PBMCs), taken when the disease was refractory, from a patient treated with antithyroid drugs. V is TRBV20-1 and J is TRBJ2-2; D is unresolved. The CDR3: CSARSQTGELFF. The CDR3 bases are TGCAGTGCTAGGAGCCAGACCGGGGAGCTGTTTTTT.